Shown below are 21 T cell receptor beta chains from a single sample sequenced in a study of blood T cell repertoires in COVID-19. Sequencing was performed with immunoSEQ multiplex PCR; in TCRdb, only in-frame clones are kept and a portion is missing. This table has fewer than 350,000 clones, over 80% appearing once. What was sequenced was peripheral blood. The origin of the receptors is a woman aged 45-65 years with active or convalescent COVID-19.

This clone has just a few counts. The chain couples TRBV2 to TRBJ1-5; 10 nucleotides line up with TRBD1. The CDR3 covers 14 residues. The ends lost 1 base at V and 6 bases at J; junction bases unmatched: 0. CDR1 is SNHLY and CDR2 is FYNNEI in the germline V gene. The CDR3 sequence: CASSEGQGAQPQHF. DNA for the CDR3: TGTGCCAGCAGTGAAGGACAGGGGGCTCAGCCCCAGCATTTT. The full variable domain, completed using reference TRBV2 and TRBJ1-5, is EPEVTQTPSHQVTQMGQEVILRCVPISNHLYFYWYRQILGQKVEFLVSFYNNEISEKSEIFDDQFSVERPDGSNFTLKIRSTKLEDSAMYFCASSEGQGAQPQHFGDGTRLSIL.

CDR3 bases: TGTGCCAGCAGCCCAGGGTCCGAGACCCAGTACTTC. This gives the protein CASSPGSETQYF. The V call is TRBV6-5, the J call TRBJ2-5; D possibly corresponds to TRBD1 (5 bases). Germline loops: CDR1 MNHEY, CDR2 SVGAGI. Trimming took 6 bases from V and 5 from J, leaving 10 bases between them. This CDR3 comprises 12 residues.

This chain links TRBV6-4 with TRBJ1-6, with D maybe TRBD1 (5 bases). Trimming cost V 2 bases and J 5 bases, with 19 bases left between them. Germline CDR1 and CDR2: MRHNA and SNTAGT. The CDR3 length is 18 residues. The CDR3 DNA sequence: TGTGCCAGCAGTGACACAGGATGGGGCCCCAGCAATAATTCACCCCTCCACTTT. Translated: CASSDTGWGPSNNSPLHF.

The chain recombines TRBV28 with TRBJ1-1, with D perhaps TRBD1 (5 bases). The CDR3 has 14 residues. Germline loops: CDR1 MDHEN, CDR2 SYDVKM. V was trimmed by 8 bases and J by 2 bases, leaving 15 bases between them. CDR3 residues: CASSHQGGNTEAFF. As DNA, the CDR3 is TGTGCCAGCTCCCACCAGGGAGGTAACACTGAAGCTTTCTTT.

This rearrangement joins TRBV30 to TRBJ1-1; D remains unclear. This CDR3 is built from 14 residues. The V end was cut by 6 bases, the J end by 1 base, with 15 bases between. CDR1 is GTSNPN, CDR2 SVGIG, per germline (reference sequence). The CDR3 bases are TGTGCCTGTACCTTGATGGGCCGGAACACTGAAGCTTTCTTT. It specifies CACTLMGRNTEAFF. Using reference TRBV30 and TRBJ1-1 for the parts outside the CDR3, the full variable domain is SQTIHQWPATLVQPVGSPLSLECTVEGTSNPNLYWYRQAAGRGLQLLFYSVGIGQISSEVPQNLSASRPQDRQFILSSKKLLLSDSGFYLCACTLMGRNTEAFFGQGTRLTVV.

The chain joins TRBV21-1 to TRBJ1-5. TRBV21-1 is a known pseudogene. The CDR3 runs to 21 residues. The CDR3 DNA sequence: TGTGCCAGCAGCAACGGGGATCGGCCCTCCGATCCCCTTGACAGCAATCAGCCCCAGCATTTT. It yields the protein CASSNGDRPSDPLDSNQPQHF.

V is TRBV11-3 and J is TRBJ2-7, with D tentatively TRBD1 (6 bases). The CDR3 runs 16 residues. Trimming left V 1 base short and J 1 base short, with 14 bases between. Germline V lookup: CDR1 SGHNT, CDR2 YENEEA. As DNA, the CDR3 is TGTGCCAGCAGCTTAGGTGTAGGGACAAGATCCTACGAGCAGTACTTC. Protein sequence: CASSLGVGTRSYEQYF.

The chain combines TRBV28 with TRBJ1-5; TRBD1 aligns across 9 bases. Looked up from germline, CDR1 is MDHEN and CDR2 is SYDVKM. The CDR3 extends over 16 amino acids. Losses at the gene ends were 6 bases for V and 0 bases for J; bases not matched to a gene: 6. CDR3 bases: TGTGCCAGCAGCGTAATACAGGGGGCTAGCAATCAGCCCCAGCATTTT. Its translation is CASSVIQGASNQPQHF.

In its sample, this clone was seen once. The rearrangement uses TRBV29-1 and TRBJ1-1; unclear D gene. Germline V gene lookup returns CDR1 SQVTM and CDR2 ANQGSEA. The CDR3 length is 14 residues. V was shortened by 2 bases and J by 0 bases, with 10 bases between the two germline ends. The CDR3 sequence: CSVEPRLMNTEAFF. For the CDR3, the DNA is TGCAGCGTTGAACCCAGACTCATGAACACTGAAGCTTTCTTT.

This rearrangement joins TRBV7-6 to TRBJ2-2; the D gene is possibly TRBD1 (5 bases). The germline gives CDR1 SGHVS, CDR2 FNYEAQ. CDR3 length: 17 amino acids. Trimming shortened V by 1 base and J by 1 base, and 13 bases separated the two germline ends. The CDR3 nucleotides read TGTGCCAGCAGCTTAGGGATCACGACAGAGAACACCGGGGAGCTGTTTTTT. Encoded protein: CASSLGITTENTGELFF.

The chain uses TRBV27 and TRBJ2-2; 8 bases are a match to TRBD2. The germline gives CDR1 MNHEY, CDR2 SMNVEV (reference sequence). Germline trimming cut 2 bases from V and 4 bases from J; bases unmatched to any gene: 9. The CDR3 consists of 17 residues. The CDR3, as DNA: TGTGCCAGCAGTTTAAGAGTGGCGGGAGGCTTCACCGGGGAGCTGTTTTTT. Translating gives CASSLRVAGGFTGELFF.

This clone showed up just a few times. The chain is built from TRBV7-2 and TRBJ2-1; D is possibly TRBD2 (5 bases). V was trimmed by 5 bases and J by 3 bases, leaving 11 bases between them. This CDR3 region has 14 residues. In germline, CDR1 is SGHTA, CDR2 FQGNSA. The CDR3 region is CASSGSFIYNEQFF. In DNA form, the CDR3 reads TGTGCCAGCAGCGGGAGTTTTATCTACAATGAGCAGTTCTTC.

This clone was counted many times. The chain is built from TRBV6-5 and TRBJ2-7; 9 bases fit TRBD2. CDR3 length: 12 amino acids. V lost 6 bases to trimming and J lost 7 bases; unmatched junction nucleotides: 4. Germline-derived CDR1 and CDR2 are MNHEY and SVGAGI. Here the CDR3 reads CASSLAGREQYF. DNA of the CDR3: TGTGCCAGCAGCCTAGCGGGAAGAGAGCAGTACTTC.

J is TRBJ2-1 and V is TRBV13; TRBD2 might be the D (5 bases). V gave up 7 bases and J gave up 5 bases, with 12 bases separating them. Germline V gene data show CDR1 as PRHDT and CDR2 as FYEKMQ (reference sequence). The CDR3 sequence is 13 residues long. The CDR3 coding sequence is TGTGCCAGCACCCTAGCTCCACACAATGAGCAGTTCTTC. Translation: CASTLAPHNEQFF.

This chain links TRBV18 with TRBJ2-2; tentatively, D is TRBD2 (6 bases). The CDR3 runs to 14 residues. Germline V gives CDR1 KGHSH, CDR2 LQKENI. Trimming shortened V by 4 bases and J by 2 bases, and 8 bases separated the two germline ends. The CDR3 DNA reads TGTGCCAGCTCACTGGGACTTAACACCGGGGAGCTGTTTTTT. Its protein product is CASSLGLNTGELFF.

This clone was counted once. The chain is built from TRBV4-1 and TRBJ2-3; 8 bases match TRBD2. J was trimmed by 4 bases and V by 4 bases; bases with no gene match: 13. The germline V gene has CDR1 MGHRA and CDR2 YSYEKL. The CDR3 totals 17 residues. The CDR3 reads CASSPSGLAGRPDTQYF. CDR3 coding DNA: TGCGCCAGCAGCCCTTCGGGGCTAGCGGGCAGACCAGATACGCAGTATTTT.

The rearrangement joins TRBV11-3 to TRBJ1-1; D perhaps matches TRBD1 (6 bases). CDR3 size: 15 residues. From germline, CDR1 is SGHNT and CDR2 YENEEA. V gave up 4 bases and J gave up 5 bases, with 17 bases separating them. CDR3 in amino acids: CASSYIRPGVTEAFF. The CDR3 region has the DNA TGTGCCAGCAGCTACATTCGGCCAGGGGTGACTGAAGCTTTCTTT. Based on the CDR3 plus reference TRBV11-3 and TRBJ1-1, the full variable domain is EAGVVQSPRYKIIEKKQPVAFWCNPISGHNTLYWYLQNLGQGPELLIRYENEEAVDDSQLPKDRFSAERLKGVDSTLKIQPAELGDSAVYLCASSYIRPGVTEAFFGQGTRLTVV.

V is TRBV7-8 and J is TRBJ2-7; 9 positions agree with TRBD2. The V and J ends lost 6 bases and 2 bases, in that order; junction bases with no gene match: 14. Looked up from germline, CDR1 is SGHVS and CDR2 is FQNEAQ. The CDR3 contains 17 residues. The CDR3 DNA reads TGTGCCAGCAGTATGTTCCTAGCGGGAACCGGGGCCTACGAGCAGTACTTC. Translating gives CASSMFLAGTGAYEQYF.

The sample holds a few counts of this clone. This sequence joins TRBV7-9 and TRBJ1-4; 8 nucleotides match TRBD1. The CDR3 totals 15 residues. J gave up 8 bases and V 2 bases, and 7 bases lay outside the gene matches. Germline V CDR1 and CDR2: SEHNR, FQNEAQ (reference sequence). The DNA of the CDR3 is TGTGCCAGCAGCTTAATTTCGACAGGGGCAGAAAAACTGTTTTTT. It yields the protein CASSLISTGAEKLFF.

V usage is TRBV9 and J usage is TRBJ2-7, with 9 bases lining up with TRBD2. CDR3 length: 15 residues. CDR1 is SGDLS and CDR2 is YYNGEE in the germline V gene. Trimming took 4 bases from V and 1 from J; bases not matched to a gene: 6. Here the CDR3 reads CASSPSGKGSYEQYF. The DNA for the CDR3 is TGTGCCAGCAGCCCTAGCGGGAAGGGGTCCTACGAGCAGTACTTC.

V usage is TRBV7-9 and J usage is TRBJ1-2; no clear D. Trimming left V 0 bases short and J 8 bases short, with 7 bases between. The CDR3 sequence is 12 residues long. The germline V gene encodes CDR1 SEHNR and CDR2 FQNEAQ (reference sequence). The CDR3 loop is CASSLAQEGYTF. In DNA form, the CDR3 reads TGTGCCAGCAGCTTAGCGCAGGAAGGCTACACCTTC.